Listed below are T cell receptor beta chains from one sample, sequenced in a study of shared clonotypes between healthy human individuals. Assay used: immunoSEQ multiplex PCR; TCRdb lists only in-frame clones, some missing. This table has hundreds of thousands of clones, roughly 77% appearing once. The material sequenced was PBMCs. The receptors originated from a woman aged 40 to 49 in good health. Some clones in this sample may be carry-over from other donors' samples. Both conserved end residues are part of each CDR3. The D gene is left open where the match is weak. Rows may omit the clone size; those that give it use once, few, many or a size class.

TRBJ2-7 | . | TRBD1 | TRBV2 | CASRDRGWYEQYF | TGTGCCAGCAGGGACAGGGGGTGGTACGAGCAGTACTTC
TRBJ1-3 | . | . | TRBV6-6 | CASSYRTGSGNTIYF | TGTGCCAGCAGTTACCGGACCGGCTCTGGAAACACCATATATTTT
TRBJ2-7 | . | . | TRBV28 | CASSFVKYEQYF | TGTGCCAGCAGTTTTGTCAAATACGAGCAGTACTTC
TRBJ2-7 | . | TRBD2 | TRBV28 | CASSLKGLASSEQYF | TGTGCCAGCAGTCTCAAGGGACTAGCAAGCTCCGAGCAGTACTTC
TRBJ2-1 | . | . | TRBV10-1 | CASSDTGFSYNEQFF | TGCGCCAGCAGTGACACAGGGTTCTCCTACAATGAGCAGTTCTTC
TRBJ2-5 | once | . | TRBV5-1 | CASSLGGGEETQYF | TGCGCCAGCAGCTTAGGAGGGGGCGAAGAGACCCAGTACTTC
TRBJ1-1 | . | . | TRBV28 | CASRPRGEGRVTEAFF | TGTGCCAGCAGGCCGCGAGGGGAGGGGCGAGTAACTGAAGCTTTCTTT
TRBJ2-7 | . | . | TRBV15 | CATSFGRGDYEQYF | TGTGCCACCAGCTTCGGAAGGGGGGACTACGAGCAGTACTTC
TRBJ1-2 | . | . | TRBV5-8 | CASSSAAKVRGYTF | TGTGCCAGCAGCTCGGCAGCCAAGGTGCGGGGCTACACCTTC
TRBJ2-7 | once | . | TRBV6-6 | CASSYSASYEQYF | TGTGCCAGCAGTTACTCGGCCAGCTACGAGCAGTACTTC
TRBJ2-2 | . | TRBD1 | TRBV4-3 | CASSQVTTGYGNTGELFF | TGCGCCAGCAGCCAAGTAACGACAGGGTACGGGAACACCGGGGAGCTGTTTTTT
TRBJ1-1 | once | TRBD1 | TRBV28 | CASSSWTGANTEAFF | TGTGCCAGCAGTTCCTGGACAGGGGCGAACACTGAAGCTTTCTTT
TRBJ1-5 | . | . | TRBV28 | CASSLTNQPQHF | TGTGCCAGCAGTCTAACAAATCAGCCCCAGCATTTT
TRBJ1-3 | . | . | TRBV7-3 | CASSPSRTVHSGNTIYF | TGTGCCAGCAGCCCTTCTCGGACAGTTCACTCTGGAAACACCATATATTTT
TRBJ2-1 | . | TRBD2 | TRBV10-3 | CAISETGLAGYEQFF | TGTGCCATCAGTGAAACTGGACTAGCGGGCTATGAGCAGTTCTTC
TRBJ2-3 | few | . | TRBV11-2 | CASSLDSRRGTDTQYF | TGTGCCAGCAGCTTAGATAGTCGTAGAGGGACAGATACGCAGTATTTT
TRBJ2-1 | . | . | TRBV27 | CASSLETSETGQFF | TGTGCCAGCAGTTTGGAGACGTCGGAAACGGGGCAGTTCTTC
TRBJ1-2 | few | . | TRBV5-1 | CASSLDSYGYTF | TGCGCCAGCAGCTTGGATAGCTATGGCTACACCTTC
TRBJ2-7 | . | TRBD1 | TRBV5-1 | CASSRVGQGYEQYF | TGCGCCAGCAGCCGAGTCGGACAGGGGTACGAGCAGTACTTC
TRBJ2-1 | . | . | TRBV7-6 | CASSSGQLYNEQFF | TGTGCCAGCAGCTCGGGACAACTCTACAATGAGCAGTTCTTC
TRBJ1-2 | many | TRBD1 | TRBV19 | CASSIVGQVYGYTF | TGTGCCAGTAGTATAGTTGGACAGGTCTATGGCTACACCTTC
TRBJ2-1 | . | . | TRBV30 | CAWSLNREQFF | TGTGCCTGGAGCCTCAACAGAGAGCAGTTCTTC
TRBJ2-1 | . | TRBD1 | TRBV28 | CASSRDRGLYNEQFF | TGTGCCAGCAGTCGAGACAGGGGTCTTTACAATGAGCAGTTCTTC
TRBJ2-5 | few | . | TRBV5-1 | CASSRGTEQETQYF | TGCGCCAGCAGCCGCGGGACAGAACAAGAGACCCAGTACTTC
TRBJ2-2 | . | . | TRBV28 | CASSLGGAIDTGELFF | TGTGCCAGCAGTTTAGGGGGGGCTATCGACACCGGGGAGCTGTTTTTT
TRBJ1-5 | . | TRBD1 | TRBV4-1 | CASSHGQGFNSNQPQHF | TGCGCCAGCAGCCATGGACAGGGATTCAATAGCAATCAGCCCCAGCATTTT
TRBJ2-1 | . | TRBD2 | TRBV11-1 | CASSFTGTSGYNEQFF | TGTGCCAGCAGTTTTACCGGGACTAGCGGCTACAATGAGCAGTTCTTC
TRBJ2-1 | . | . | TRBV4-2 | CASSQVGVTGFNEQFF | TGTGCCAGCAGCCAAGTGGGGGTAACAGGATTCAATGAGCAGTTCTTC
TRBJ2-3 | . | . | TRBV7-9 | CASSPVADTQYF | TGTGCCAGCAGCCCCGTGGCAGATACGCAGTATTTT
TRBJ1-2 | few | . | TRBV28 | CASTSPFAGHYGYTF | TGTGCCAGCACTTCCCCCTTCGCAGGGCACTATGGCTACACCTTC
TRBJ2-2 | . | . | TRBV16 | CASSQSPGDTGELFF | TGTGCCAGCAGCCAATCGCCAGGGGACACCGGGGAGCTGTTTTTT
TRBJ2-1 | . | . | TRBV6-6 | CASSYGGSSYNEQFF | TGTGCCAGCAGTTACGGGGGGAGCTCCTACAATGAGCAGTTCTTC
TRBJ1-2 | . | . | TRBV10-3 | CAISEGQGSGYTF | TGTGCCATCAGTGAGGGGCAGGGAAGTGGCTACACCTTC
TRBJ1-1 | . | TRBD1 | TRBV11-2 | CASKGLTGEPTEAFF | TGTGCCAGCAAAGGTTTGACAGGGGAGCCCACTGAAGCTTTCTTT
TRBJ2-1 | . | . | TRBV4-3 | CASSQGVAEYNEQFF | TGCGCCAGCAGCCAAGGGGTAGCGGAGTACAATGAGCAGTTCTTC
TRBJ2-5 | . | TRBD2 | TRBV18 | CASSPPSGTSGLQETQYF | TGTGCCAGCTCACCACCCTCCGGGACTAGCGGCTTACAAGAGACCCAGTACTTC
TRBJ1-1 | . | . | TRBV7-2 | CASSPGAANTEAFF | TGTGCCAGCAGCCCAGGGGCAGCAAACACTGAAGCTTTCTTT
TRBJ2-1 | . | TRBD2 | TRBV15 | CATSRGLAGHKLRLYNEQFF | TGTGCCACCAGCAGAGGACTAGCGGGGCATAAGCTACGACTGTACAATGAGCAGTTCTTC